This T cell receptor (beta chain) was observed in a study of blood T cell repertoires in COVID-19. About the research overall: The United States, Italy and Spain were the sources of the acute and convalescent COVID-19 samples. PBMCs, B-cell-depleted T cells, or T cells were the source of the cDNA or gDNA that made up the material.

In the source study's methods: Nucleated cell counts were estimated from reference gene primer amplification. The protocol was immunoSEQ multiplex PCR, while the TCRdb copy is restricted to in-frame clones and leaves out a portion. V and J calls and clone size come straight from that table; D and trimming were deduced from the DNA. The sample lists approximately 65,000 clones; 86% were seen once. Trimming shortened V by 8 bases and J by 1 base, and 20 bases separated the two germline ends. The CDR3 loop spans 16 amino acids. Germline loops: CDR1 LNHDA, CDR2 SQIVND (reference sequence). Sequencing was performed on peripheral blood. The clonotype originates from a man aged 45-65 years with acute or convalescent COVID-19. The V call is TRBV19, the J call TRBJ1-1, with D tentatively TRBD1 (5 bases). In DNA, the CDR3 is TGTGCCAGTCGTTTTCACCCAGGGAGGGGGAACACTGAAGCTTTCTTT. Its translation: CASRFHPGRGNTEAFF.